This TCR beta chain was sequenced for a study of T-cell reconstitution after alpha-beta-depleted transplantation in children. Study observations and caveats: Newly generated T cells supplied most T-cell counts and diversity one year post-transplant. Alpha-beta T cells about two months after transplant reportedly derived from several hundred expanded graft clones.

This clonotype was counted at least ten times. The antigen is not known. From germline, CDR1 is SGHRS and CDR2 YFSETQ. The CDR3 sequence is 15 residues long. V dropped 2 bases and J dropped 5 bases, with 16 bases sitting between them. Unique molecular identifiers featured in how the TCRbeta library was prepared. TCRdb processed the PCR reads anew with MiXCR; each CDR3 protein has one entry. The sample yields 440,000 or so distinct CDR3 sequences, roughly 43% seen once. This TCR derives from a girl aged 2 to 10 with aplastic anemia, due to receive a stem cell transplant. V usage is TRBV5-1 and J usage is TRBJ2-5; possible D gene TRBD2, 6 bases. Sequenced material: PBMCs, taken before TCRalphabeta/CD19-depleted stem cell transplant. The chain's CDR3 is CASSFLARPQETQYF. CDR3 DNA: TGCGCCAGCAGCTTTCTAGCGCGCCCCCAGGAGACCCAGTACTTC. The whole variable domain, remainder taken from reference TRBV5-1 and TRBJ2-5, is KAGVTQTPRYLIKTRGQQVTLSCSPISGHRSVSWYQQTPGQGLQFLFEYFSETQRNKGNFPGRFSGRQFSNSRSEMNVSTLELGDSALYLCASSFLARPQETQYFGPGTRLLVL.